The entry below gives a single T cell receptor beta chain sequence along with its context. TCRdb keeps only in-frame clones here, not all; method: immunoSEQ multiplex PCR. This table holds some 50,000 clones, around 94% found once. Germline CDR1 SEHNR, CDR2 FQNEAQ (reference sequence). The germline V and J ends were trimmed by 0 bases and 5 bases, with 13 bases remaining between them. The CDR3 contains 16 residues. The sample is drawn from a study of technical replicates of blood from a handful of donors. V usage is TRBV7-9 and J usage is TRBJ1-4; D remains ambiguous. Sequenced material: T cells isolated from PBMCs. This TCR was recovered from a human donor in good health. The CDR3 nucleotides are TGTGCCAGCAGCTTAGCGAGGGAGCACCGGAATGAAAAACTGTTTTTT. Protein: CASSLAREHRNEKLFF.